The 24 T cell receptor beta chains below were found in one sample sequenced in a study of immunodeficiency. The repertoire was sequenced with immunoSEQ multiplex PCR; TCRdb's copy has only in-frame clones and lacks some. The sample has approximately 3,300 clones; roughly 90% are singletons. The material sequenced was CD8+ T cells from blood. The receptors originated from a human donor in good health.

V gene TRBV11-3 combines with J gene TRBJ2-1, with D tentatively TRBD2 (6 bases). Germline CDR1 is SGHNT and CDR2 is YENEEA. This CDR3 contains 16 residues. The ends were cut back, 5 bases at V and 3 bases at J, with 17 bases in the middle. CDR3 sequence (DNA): TGTGCCAGCAGCGGAAGTCGGGGAGGAGACTACAATGAGCAGTTCTTC. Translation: CASSGSRGGDYNEQFF.

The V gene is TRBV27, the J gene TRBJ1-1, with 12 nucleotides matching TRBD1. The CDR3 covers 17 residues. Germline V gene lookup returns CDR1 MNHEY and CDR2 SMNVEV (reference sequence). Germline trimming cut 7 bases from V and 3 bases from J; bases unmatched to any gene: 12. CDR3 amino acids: CASTSPGTGGMDTEAFF. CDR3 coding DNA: TGTGCCAGCACCAGCCCCGGGACAGGGGGCATGGACACTGAAGCTTTCTTT.

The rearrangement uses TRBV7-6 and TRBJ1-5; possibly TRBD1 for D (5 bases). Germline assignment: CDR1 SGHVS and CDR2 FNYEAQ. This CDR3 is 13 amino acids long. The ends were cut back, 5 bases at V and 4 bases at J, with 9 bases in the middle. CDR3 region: CASSQGTNQPQHF. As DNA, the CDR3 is TGTGCCAGCAGCCAAGGGACGAATCAGCCCCAGCATTTT.

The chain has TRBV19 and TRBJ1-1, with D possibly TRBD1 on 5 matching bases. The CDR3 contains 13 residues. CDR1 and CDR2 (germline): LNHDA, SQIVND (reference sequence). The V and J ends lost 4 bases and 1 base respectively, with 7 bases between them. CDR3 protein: CASSRGGNTEAFF. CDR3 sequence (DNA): TGTGCCAGTAGTAGGGGCGGGAACACTGAAGCTTTCTTT. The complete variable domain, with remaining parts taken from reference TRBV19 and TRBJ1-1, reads DGGITQSPKYLFRKEGQNVTLSCEQNLNHDAMYWYRQDPGQGLRLIYYSQIVNDFQKGDIAEGYSVSREKKESFPLTVTSAQKNPTAFYLCASSRGGNTEAFFGQGTRLTVV.

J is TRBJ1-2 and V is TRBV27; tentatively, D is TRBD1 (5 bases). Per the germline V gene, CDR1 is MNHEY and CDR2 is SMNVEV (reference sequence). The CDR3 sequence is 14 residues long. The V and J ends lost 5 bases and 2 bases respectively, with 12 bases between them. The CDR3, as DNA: TGTGCCAGCAGTCGGGGGGGAAACAACTATGGCTACACCTTC. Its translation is CASSRGGNNYGYTF.

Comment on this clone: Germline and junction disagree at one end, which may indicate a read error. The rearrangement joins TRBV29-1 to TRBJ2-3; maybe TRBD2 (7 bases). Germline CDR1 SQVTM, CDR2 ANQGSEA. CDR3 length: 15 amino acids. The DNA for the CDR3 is TGCAGCGTCGAAGGGGGTAGCGGGAGCACAGATACGCAGTATTTT. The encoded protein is CSVEGGSGSTDTQYF.

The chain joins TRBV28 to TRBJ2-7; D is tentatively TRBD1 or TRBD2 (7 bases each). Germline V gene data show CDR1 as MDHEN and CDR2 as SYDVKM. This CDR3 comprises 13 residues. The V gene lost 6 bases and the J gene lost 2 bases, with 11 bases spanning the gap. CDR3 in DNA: TGTGCCAGCAGGCAGGGGGGGGCCTACGAGCAGTACTTC. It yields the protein CASRQGGAYEQYF.

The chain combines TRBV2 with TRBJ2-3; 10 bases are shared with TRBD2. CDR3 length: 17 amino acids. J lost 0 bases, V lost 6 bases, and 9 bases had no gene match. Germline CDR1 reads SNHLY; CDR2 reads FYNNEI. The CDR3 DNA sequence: TGTGCCAGCAGCCACCCTAGCGGGGGCCGTAGCACAGATACGCAGTATTTT. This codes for CASSHPSGGRSTDTQYF.

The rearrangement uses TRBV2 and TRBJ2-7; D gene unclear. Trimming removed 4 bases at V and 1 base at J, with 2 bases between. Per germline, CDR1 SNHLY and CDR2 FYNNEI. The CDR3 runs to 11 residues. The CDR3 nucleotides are TGTGCCAGCAGTGCTTCCTACGAGCAGTACTTC. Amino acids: CASSASYEQYF.

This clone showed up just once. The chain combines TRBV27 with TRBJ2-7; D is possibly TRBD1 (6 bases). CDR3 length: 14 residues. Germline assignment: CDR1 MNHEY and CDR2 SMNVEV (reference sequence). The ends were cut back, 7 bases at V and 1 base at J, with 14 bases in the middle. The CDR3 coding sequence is TGTGCCAGCAAAGATCAGGGGTATTCCTACGAGCAGTACTTC. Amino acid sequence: CASKDQGYSYEQYF.

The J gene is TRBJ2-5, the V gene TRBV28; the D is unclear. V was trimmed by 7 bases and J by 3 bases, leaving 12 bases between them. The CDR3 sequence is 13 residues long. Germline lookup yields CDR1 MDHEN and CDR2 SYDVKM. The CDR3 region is CASKHSSEETQYF. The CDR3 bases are TGTGCCAGCAAGCACAGTTCCGAAGAGACCCAGTACTTC.

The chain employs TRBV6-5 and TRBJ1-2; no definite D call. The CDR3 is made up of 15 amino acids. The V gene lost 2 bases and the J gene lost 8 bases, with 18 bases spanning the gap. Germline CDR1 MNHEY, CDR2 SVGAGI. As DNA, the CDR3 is TGTGCCAGCAGTTACCGCCGGGCCGCAGCGCGAGGCTACACCTTC. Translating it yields CASSYRRAAARGYTF.

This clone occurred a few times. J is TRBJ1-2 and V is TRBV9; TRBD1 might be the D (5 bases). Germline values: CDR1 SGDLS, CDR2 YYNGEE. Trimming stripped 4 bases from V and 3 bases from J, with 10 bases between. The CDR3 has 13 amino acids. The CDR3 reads CASSLWGDYGYTF. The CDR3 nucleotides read TGTGCCAGCAGCCTATGGGGGGACTATGGCTACACCTTC.

Here the CDR3 DNA reads TGTGCCAGCAGGTCGCCAGATACGCAGTATTTT. This sequence encodes CASRSPDTQYF. The V and J genes are TRBV2 and TRBJ2-3; no clear D gene. V lost 6 bases and J lost 4, with 5 bases in between. CDR1 is SNHLY, CDR2 FYNNEI, per germline. The CDR3 runs 11 residues.

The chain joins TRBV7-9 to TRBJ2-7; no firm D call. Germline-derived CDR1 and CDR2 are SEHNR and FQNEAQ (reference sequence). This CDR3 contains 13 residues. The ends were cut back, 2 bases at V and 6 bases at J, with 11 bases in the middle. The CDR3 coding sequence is TGTGCCAGCAGCTTATCAGTGGCTACCGAGCAGTACTTC. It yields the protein CASSLSVATEQYF.

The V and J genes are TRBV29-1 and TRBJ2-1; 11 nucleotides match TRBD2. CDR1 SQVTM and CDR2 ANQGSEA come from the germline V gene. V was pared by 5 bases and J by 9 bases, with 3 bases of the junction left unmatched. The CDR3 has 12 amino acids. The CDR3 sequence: CSVLAGGLEQFF. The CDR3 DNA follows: TGCAGCGTTTTAGCGGGAGGGCTTGAGCAGTTCTTC.

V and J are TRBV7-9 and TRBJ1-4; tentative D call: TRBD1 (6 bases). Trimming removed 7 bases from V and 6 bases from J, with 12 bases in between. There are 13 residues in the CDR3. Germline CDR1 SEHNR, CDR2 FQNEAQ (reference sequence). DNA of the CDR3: TGTGCCAGCACTTACAGGGCAGATGAAAAACTGTTTTTT. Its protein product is CASTYRADEKLFF.

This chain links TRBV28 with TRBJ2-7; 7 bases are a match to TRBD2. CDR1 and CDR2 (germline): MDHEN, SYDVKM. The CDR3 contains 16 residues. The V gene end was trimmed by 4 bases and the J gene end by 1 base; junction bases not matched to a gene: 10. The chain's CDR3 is CASSSQSRGVSYEQYF. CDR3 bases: TGTGCCAGCAGTTCCCAATCCCGGGGGGTTTCCTACGAGCAGTACTTC.

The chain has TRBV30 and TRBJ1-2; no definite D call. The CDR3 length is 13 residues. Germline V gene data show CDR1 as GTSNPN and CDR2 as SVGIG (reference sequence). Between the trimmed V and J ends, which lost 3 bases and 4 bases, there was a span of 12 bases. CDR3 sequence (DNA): TGTGCCTGGAGGTACCGATCGGCCTATGGCTACACCTTC. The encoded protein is CAWRYRSAYGYTF.

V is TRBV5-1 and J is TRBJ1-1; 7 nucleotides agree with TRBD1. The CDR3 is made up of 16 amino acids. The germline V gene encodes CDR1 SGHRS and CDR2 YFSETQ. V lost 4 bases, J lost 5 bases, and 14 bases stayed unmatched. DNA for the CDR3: TGCGCCAGCAGCCGGGACAGCGTCCAGGGTGGGACTGAAGCTTTCTTT. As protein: CASSRDSVQGGTEAFF.

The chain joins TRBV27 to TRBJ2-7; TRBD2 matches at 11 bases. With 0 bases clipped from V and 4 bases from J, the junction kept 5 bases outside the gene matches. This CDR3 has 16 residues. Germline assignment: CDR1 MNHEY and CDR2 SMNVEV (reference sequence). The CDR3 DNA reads TGTGCCAGCAGTTTATCCCCCACTAGCGGGAGTTACGAGCAGTACTTC. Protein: CASSLSPTSGSYEQYF.

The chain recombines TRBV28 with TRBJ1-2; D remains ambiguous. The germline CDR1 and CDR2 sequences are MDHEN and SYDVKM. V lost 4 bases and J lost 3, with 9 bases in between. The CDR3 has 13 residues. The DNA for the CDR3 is TGTGCCAGCAGTTACCTTCAGGACTATGGCTACACCTTC. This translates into CASSYLQDYGYTF.

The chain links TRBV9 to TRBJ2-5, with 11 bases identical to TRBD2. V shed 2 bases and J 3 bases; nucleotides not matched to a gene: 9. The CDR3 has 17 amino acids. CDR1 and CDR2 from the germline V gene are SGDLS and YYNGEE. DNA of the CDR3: TGTGCCAGCAGCGTCGGTCTAGCGGGAGGTCTCAAAGAGACCCAGTACTTC. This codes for CASSVGLAGGLKETQYF.

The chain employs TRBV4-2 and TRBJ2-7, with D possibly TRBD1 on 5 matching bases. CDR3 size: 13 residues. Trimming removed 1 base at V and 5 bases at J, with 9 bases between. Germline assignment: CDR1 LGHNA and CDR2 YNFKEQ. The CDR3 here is CASSQGWTNEQYF. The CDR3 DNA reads TGTGCCAGCAGCCAAGGTTGGACAAACGAGCAGTACTTC.